Listed below are T cell receptor beta chains from one sample, sequenced in a study of T cell responses to AZD1222 COVID-19 vaccine. Libraries were prepared by immunoSEQ multiplex PCR; TCRdb keeps only in-frame clonotypes and omits some of them. The sample yields approximately 130,000 clones, around 85% seen once. Sequences were derived from peripheral blood, sampled on day 0 of AZD1222 vaccination. The receptors derive from an adult in good health. The CDR3 runs from the conserved cysteine through the conserved F or W. A D gene is named only where the DNA matches it firmly. Size is omitted from some rows. Given values are once, few, many or a class for expanded clones.

d_call | clone_size | j_call | cdr3_length | v_call | cdr3_nt | cdr3_aa
. | . | TRBJ1-5 | 13 | TRBV18 | TGTGCCAGCTCAGAGAGGGACAATCAGCCCCAGCATTTT | CASSERDNQPQHF
. | . | TRBJ2-3 | 13 | TRBV11-2 | TGTGCCAGCAGCCGAATGGGTGAAGATACGCAGTATTTT | CASSRMGEDTQYF
TRBD1 | once | TRBJ1-2 | 14 | TRBV6-5 | TGTGCCAGCAGCCCCGGACAGGGGATTTATGGCTACACCTTC | CASSPGQGIYGYTF
. | . | TRBJ1-2 | 14 | TRBV27 | TGTGCCAGCAGTTTAGGGGGGGGAGGCTATGGCTACACCTTC | CASSLGGGGYGYTF
. | . | TRBJ2-6 | 16 | TRBV18 | TGTGCCAGCTCACCAGTGGGGTCATCTGGGGCCAACGTCCTGACTTTC | CASSPVGSSGANVLTF
. | . | TRBJ1-4 | 15 | TRBV27 | TGTGCCAGCAGTTCCCTCGGTGCAACTAATGAAAAACTGTTTTTT | CASSSLGATNEKLFF
. | . | TRBJ1-5 | 13 | TRBV12-3/TRBV12-4 | TGTGCCAGCAGTTTGGGCAGATATCAGCCCCAGCATTTT | CASSLGRYQPQHF
. | . | TRBJ2-3 | 13 | TRBV18 | TGTGCCAGCTCACCCCAAACAGGGGATACGCAGTATTTT | CASSPQTGDTQYF
TRBD1 | . | TRBJ1-2 | 13 | TRBV7-2 | TGTGCCAGCAGCTCCCAGGGGGCCGATGGCTACACCTTC | CASSSQGADGYTF
TRBD2 | . | TRBJ2-5 | 14 | TRBV11-2 | TGTGCCAGCAGTGAACTAGCGGGAGTCAATGCCCAGTACTTC | CASSELAGVNAQYF
TRBD2 | . | TRBJ2-3 | 17 | TRBV2 | TGTGCCAGCAGTAGGACTAGCGAGATGTTTCTAGCAGATACGCAGTATTTT | CASSRTSEMFLADTQYF
TRBD1 | . | TRBJ1-1 | 12 | TRBV12-3/TRBV12-4 | TGTGCCAGCACTACAGGGGACACTGAAGCTTTCTTT | CASTTGDTEAFF
. | . | TRBJ2-7 | 15 | TRBV19 | TGTGCCAGTAGCCAGAGCCGGACACCCACGGGCGAGCAGTACTTC | CASSQSRTPTGEQYF
. | . | TRBJ1-4 | 14 | TRBV7-9 | TGTGCCAGCAGCTTCTTGGGGGAGAGTGAAAAACTGTTTTTT | CASSFLGESEKLFF
. | . | TRBJ2-2 | 15 | TRBV14 | TGTGCCAGCAGGAGTCAGGGCGCGAACACCGGGGAGCTGTTTTTT | CASRSQGANTGELFF
TRBD1 | once | TRBJ1-1 | 17 | TRBV18 | TGTGCCAGCTCAGCGCCGGGACAGAGTTCCGGGGTTACTGAAGCTTTCTTT | CASSAPGQSSGVTEAFF
. | . | TRBJ2-7 | 13 | TRBV12-3/TRBV12-4 | TGTGCCAGCAGTGGGCCATTAACCTACGAGCAGTACTTC | CASSGPLTYEQYF
. | . | TRBJ1-1 | 14 | TRBV7-2 | TGTGCCAGCAGCTTCCAGGGCCGGAACACTGAAGCTTTCTTT | CASSFQGRNTEAFF
. | . | TRBJ1-6 | 17 | TRBV18 | TGTGCCAGCTCACCACTGGCGGTGAGGGCTGGTAATTCACCCCTCCACTTT | CASSPLAVRAGNSPLHF
. | . | TRBJ2-6 | 17 | TRBV6-6 | TGTGCCAGCAGTCACGGCCTAGGGGCGAATGGGGCCAACGTCCTGACTTTC | CASSHGLGANGANVLTF
TRBD1 | . | TRBJ2-7 | 15 | TRBV5-1 | TGCGCCAGCAGCGTACAGGGGAGTGAGGTCGACGAGCAGTACTTC | CASSVQGSEVDEQYF
. | few | TRBJ1-4 | 12 | TRBV10-3 | TGTGCCATCGCGGGAGGTGATGAAAAACTGTTTTTT | CAIAGGDEKLFF
. | . | TRBJ1-2 | 15 | TRBV19 | TGTGCCAGTAGTCGCGACGGGGGCAGGGGACATGGCTACACCTTC | CASSRDGGRGHGYTF
. | . | TRBJ1-2 | 14 | TRBV15 | TGTGCCACCAGCAGAGATTTGAGTAGGGATGGCTACACCTTC | CATSRDLSRDGYTF
. | . | TRBJ2-1 | 14 | TRBV4-2 | TGTGCCAGCAGCCAAGGTCTGGCGAGGAATGAGCAGTTCTTC | CASSQGLARNEQFF
. | few | TRBJ2-2 | 15 | TRBV7-9 | TGTGCCAGCAGCTTGTGGCTAGCAAACACCGGGGAGCTGTTTTTT | CASSLWLANTGELFF
. | . | TRBJ2-1 | 15 | TRBV4-2 | TGTGCCAGCAGCCAGACCGGGACCTCCCACAATGAGCAGTTCTTC | CASSQTGTSHNEQFF
. | once | TRBJ2-2 | 16 | TRBV6-5 | TGTGCCAGCAGTTACACAGGGTTGGGGGGGACCGGGGAGCTGTTTTTT | CASSYTGLGGTGELFF
TRBD1 | . | TRBJ1-2 | 16 | TRBV9 | TGTGCCAGCAGCGGTCGGACAGGGAGAGCTAACTATGGCTACACCTTC | CASSGRTGRANYGYTF
. | . | TRBJ2-7 | 12 | TRBV12-3/TRBV12-4 | TGTGCCAGCAGTCTCGGGGGCGACGAGCAGTACTTC | CASSLGGDEQYF
TRBD1 | . | TRBJ2-7 | 15 | TRBV3-1/TRBV3-2 | TGTGCCAGGAACCAAACCGGGACAGGCGCCTACGAGCAGTACTTC | CARNQTGTGAYEQYF
TRBD2 | . | TRBJ2-7 | 16 | TRBV11-2 | TGTGCCAGCAGCACCCCCCTAGCGGGGGGTTACTACGAGCAGTACTTC | CASSTPLAGGYYEQYF
TRBD1 | . | TRBJ1-6 | 14 | TRBV9 | TGTGCCAGCAGCGTTGGACAGGATAATTCACCCCTCCACTTT | CASSVGQDNSPLHF
. | . | TRBJ2-7 | 15 | TRBV12-5 | TGTGCTAGTGGTTTGGGCGGTTGGAGCTCCTACGAGCAGTACTTC | CASGLGGWSSYEQYF
. | once | TRBJ1-1 | 14 | TRBV11-2 | TGTGCCAGCAGCTCTGAAAATCGGAACACTGAAGCTTTCTTT | CASSSENRNTEAFF
. | . | TRBJ1-6 | 18 | TRBV4-3 | TGCGCCAGCAGCCAGGCCTACAGGGTAGGGTCCTATAATTCACCCCTCCACTTT | CASSQAYRVGSYNSPLHF